The entry below gives a single T cell receptor (beta chain) sequence along with its context. The record originates from a study of cytomegalovirus exposure and HLA in healthy donors. Study-level background: The use of the same platform for the 100 to 150 validation repertoires and the approximately 730 first-cohort repertoires was reported by a later analysis.

Donors were drawn from the approximately 120-subject validation cohort, separate from the 666-subject first cohort. TCRdb's copy holds only in-frame clones and misses some; the assay was immunoSEQ multiplex PCR. In the table there are hundreds of thousands of clones, about nine tenths of which are singletons. This clonotype was sampled from a woman younger than 30 in good health and CMV-seronegative. Sequenced material: PBMCs.

This chain's CDR3 is CASSQGLAAGTDTQYF. CDR3 nucleotide sequence: TGTGCCAGCAGCCAGGGACTAGCGGCAGGCACAGATACGCAGTATTTT. The chain recombines TRBV11-2 with TRBJ2-3, with 11 bases that match TRBD2. V was clipped by 5 bases and J by 1 base; unmatched bases: 5. This CDR3 is built from 16 residues. The V gene's germline CDR1 is SGHAT and CDR2 FQNNGV.